This TCR beta chain was sequenced for a study of CD8+ T cells in alopecia areata. Between the trimmed V and J ends, which lost 7 bases and 5 bases, there was a span of 9 bases. CDR3 length: 11 amino acids. Germline V CDR1 and CDR2: DFQATT, SNEGSKA (reference sequence). Reverse transcribed after extraction, RNA yielded cDNA as the sequencing template. Using immunoSEQ multiplex PCR, the repertoire was profiled, and TCRdb retains in-frame clones only, with some absent. The table includes 150,000 to 200,000 clones, around 54% detected once. The chain combines TRBV20-1 with TRBJ1-5; unclear D gene. The sequence came from a human donor in good health. Sequenced material: CD4+ T cells sorted from blood. The CDR3 coding sequence is TGCAGTGGGGGTGTCGATCAGCCCCAGCATTTT. Protein sequence: CSGGVDQPQHF.